This TCR beta chain came from a study of identical twins. Study-level findings and limits: While abundant cord blood beta clonotypes carried fewer insertions, memory repertoires showed no such pattern.

TCRdb fed the 5' RACE reads into MiXCR, producing one record per CDR3 protein. There are hundreds of thousands of distinct CDR3 sequences in the sample; about 7.6% occur only once, and 1.6% lies in the top ten. Healthy Caucasians, and only they, were the donors. Only a few counts were recorded for this clonotype. Its specificity is unknown. J was trimmed by 4 bases and V by 1 base; bases with no gene match: 8. The CDR3 totals 17 residues. Per germline, CDR1 LGHDT and CDR2 YNNKEL (reference sequence). The data were also submitted as part of a second study, on yellow fever vaccine responses in identical twins.

Sequenced sample: PBMCs. The source is a woman in her late teens or twenties in good health. V and J are TRBV3-1 and TRBJ2-5; TRBD1 agrees at 11 bases. DNA of the CDR3: TGTGCCAGCAGCCAAGCGCCGGGACAGGGGGTCTCAGAGACCCAGTACTTC. It yields the protein CASSQAPGQGVSETQYF.